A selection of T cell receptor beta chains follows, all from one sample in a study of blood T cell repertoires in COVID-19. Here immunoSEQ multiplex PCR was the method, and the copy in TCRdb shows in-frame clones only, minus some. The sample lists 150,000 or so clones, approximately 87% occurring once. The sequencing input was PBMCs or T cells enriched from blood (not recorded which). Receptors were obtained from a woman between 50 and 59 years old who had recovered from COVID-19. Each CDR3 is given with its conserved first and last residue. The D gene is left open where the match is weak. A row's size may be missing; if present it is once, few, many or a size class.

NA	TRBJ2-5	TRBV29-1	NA	CSALSGTQYF	TGCAGCGCGCTCTCGGGGACCCAGTACTTC
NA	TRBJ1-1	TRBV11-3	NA	CASSNSFGSAFF	TGTGCCAGCAGCAATAGTTTCGGGAGCGCTTTCTTT
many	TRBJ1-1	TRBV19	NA	CASSIGQNTEAFF	TGTGCCAGTAGTATAGGACAGAACACTGAAGCTTTCTTT
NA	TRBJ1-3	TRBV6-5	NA	CASSYDSLSGNTIYF	TGTGCCAGCAGTTATGACAGCCTCTCTGGAAACACCATATATTTT
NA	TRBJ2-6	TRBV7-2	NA	CASSPGVLSGANVLTF	TGTGCCAGCAGCCCAGGGGTTCTTTCAGGGGCCAACGTCCTGACTTTC
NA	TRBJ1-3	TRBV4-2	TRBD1	CASSPTGSSGNTIYF	TGTGCCAGCAGCCCGACAGGGAGCTCTGGAAACACCATATATTTT
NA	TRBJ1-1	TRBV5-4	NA	CASSPGGGRTEAFF	TGTGCCAGCAGCCCGGGCGGGGGGCGGACTGAAGCTTTCTTT
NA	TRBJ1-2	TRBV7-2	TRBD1	CASSLGTGLYYGYTF	TGTGCCAGCAGCTTAGGGACAGGCCTCTACTATGGCTACACCTTC
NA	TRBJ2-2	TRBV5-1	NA	CASSLGSTGTGELFF	TGCGCCAGCAGCTTGGGGAGTACGGGGACCGGGGAGCTGTTTTTT
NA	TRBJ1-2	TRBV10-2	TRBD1	CATRVGQGEGYGYTF	TGCGCCACCAGGGTAGGACAGGGGGAAGGCTATGGCTACACCTTC
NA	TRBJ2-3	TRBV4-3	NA	CASSQERDSTDTQYF	TGCGCCAGCAGCCAAGAACGGGACTCCACAGATACGCAGTATTTT
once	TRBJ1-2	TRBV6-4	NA	CASSDRGEGGYTF	TGTGCCAGCAGTGATCGGGGGGAAGGGGGCTACACCTTC
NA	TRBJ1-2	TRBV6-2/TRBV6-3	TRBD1	CASTPYFSTGKPDGYTF	TGTGCCAGCACCCCGTACTTTTCGACAGGGAAACCGGATGGCTACACCTTC
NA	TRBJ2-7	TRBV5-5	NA	CASSLRNRVIYEQYF	TGTGCCAGCAGCTTGCGTAACAGGGTTATTTACGAGCAGTACTTC
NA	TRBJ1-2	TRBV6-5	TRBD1	CASSYSRQGHYGYTF	TGTGCCAGCAGTTACTCAAGACAGGGACACTATGGCTACACCTTC
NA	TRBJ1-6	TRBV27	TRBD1	CASSLVQGVNSPLHF	TGTGCCAGCAGTTTAGTACAGGGGGTAAATTCACCCCTCCACTTT
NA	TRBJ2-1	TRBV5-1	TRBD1	CASSAGFRQGYNEQFF	TGCGCCAGCAGCGCTGGCTTTCGACAGGGGTACAATGAGCAGTTCTTC
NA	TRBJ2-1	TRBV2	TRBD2	CASKEQRGGWEQFF	TGTGCCAGCAAGGAGCAGCGGGGGGGCTGGGAGCAGTTCTTC
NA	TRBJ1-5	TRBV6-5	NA	CASKAAGWSNQPQHF	TGTGCCAGCAAGGCGGCCGGGTGGAGCAATCAGCCCCAGCATTTT
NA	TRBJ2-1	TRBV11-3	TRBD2	CASSLVLATNEQFF	TGTGCCAGCAGCTTGGTACTAGCGACAAATGAGCAGTTCTTC
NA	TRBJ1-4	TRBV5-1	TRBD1	CASSPGTVNEKLFF	TGCGCCAGCAGTCCCGGGACAGTGAATGAAAAACTGTTTTTT
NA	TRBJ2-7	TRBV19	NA	CASSILSKYF	TGTGCCAGTAGTATCCTATCGAAATACTTC
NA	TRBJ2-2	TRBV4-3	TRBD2	CASSQDAGGLRNTGELFF	TGCGCCAGCAGCCAAGATGCGGGGGGCTTGCGGAACACCGGGGAGCTGTTTTTT
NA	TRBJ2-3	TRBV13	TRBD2	CAGRLAGTDTQYF	TGTGCCGGTAGACTAGCGGGGACAGATACGCAGTATTTT
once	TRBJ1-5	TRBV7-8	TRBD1	CASSSSGTGVVNQPQHF	TGTGCCAGCAGCTCCTCCGGGACAGGGGTCGTCAATCAGCCCCAGCATTTT
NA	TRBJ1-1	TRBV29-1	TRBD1	CSVSTGETEAFF	TGCAGCGTATCAACAGGGGAAACTGAAGCTTTCTTT
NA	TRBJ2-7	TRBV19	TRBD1	CATGPNRGGRHEQYF	TGTGCCACCGGGCCGAACAGGGGTGGCCGCCACGAGCAGTACTTC
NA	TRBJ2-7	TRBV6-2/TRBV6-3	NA	CASSYGRTYEQYF	TGTGCCAGCAGTTATGGCCGAACCTACGAGCAGTACTTC
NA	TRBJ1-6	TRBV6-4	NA	CASRAHGGSPLHF	TGTGCCAGCAGGGCACACGGGGGTTCACCCCTCCACTTT
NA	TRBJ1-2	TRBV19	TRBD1	CASSIGQGIGYTF	TGTGCCAGTAGTATAGGACAGGGAATCGGCTACACCTTC
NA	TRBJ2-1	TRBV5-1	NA	CASSLQDSYNEQFF	TGCGCCAGCAGCTTGCAGGATTCCTACAATGAGCAGTTCTTC
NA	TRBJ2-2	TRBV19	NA	CASSMSHWSRGETGELFF	TGTGCCAGTAGTATGAGTCACTGGAGCAGGGGTGAGACCGGGGAGCTGTTTTTT
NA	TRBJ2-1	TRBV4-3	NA	CASSQDRSPYNEQFF	TGCGCCAGCAGCCAAGACAGAAGTCCCTACAATGAGCAGTTCTTC
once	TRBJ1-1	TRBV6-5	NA	CASSYSVQGNTEAFF	TGTGCCAGCAGTTACTCGGTCCAGGGAAACACTGAAGCTTTCTTT
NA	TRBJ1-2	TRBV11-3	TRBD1	CASSLGRTGSLRDGYTF	TGTGCCAGCAGCTTAGGGCGGACAGGGTCCCTTAGGGATGGCTACACCTTC
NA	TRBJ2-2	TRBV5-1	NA	CASSPVARNTGELFF	TGCGCCAGCAGCCCTGTCGCCAGGAACACCGGGGAGCTGTTTTTT
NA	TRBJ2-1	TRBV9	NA	CASSVHPLPGQYEQFF	TGTGCCAGCAGCGTCCACCCCTTACCCGGACAGTATGAGCAGTTCTTC
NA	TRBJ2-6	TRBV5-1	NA	CASSLKGSGANVLTF	TGCGCCAGCAGCTTAAAGGGGTCCGGGGCCAACGTCCTGACTTTC
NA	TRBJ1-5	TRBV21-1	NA	CASSKGPTSNQPQHF	TGTGCCAGCAGCAAAGGGCCCACTAGCAATCAGCCCCAGCATTTT
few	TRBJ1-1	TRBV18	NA	CASSPLALLQGNTEAFF	TGTGCCAGCTCACCACTGGCCCTACTACAGGGTAACACTGAAGCTTTCTTT
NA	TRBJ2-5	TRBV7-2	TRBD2	CASSPSSGGAGETQYF	TGTGCCAGCAGCCCCTCTAGCGGGGGGGCCGGAGAGACCCAGTACTTC
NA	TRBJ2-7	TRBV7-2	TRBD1	CASSPGQGYSYEQYF	TGTGCCAGCAGCCCGGGACAGGGCTACTCCTACGAGCAGTACTTC
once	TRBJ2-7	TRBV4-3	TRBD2	CASSQAGGREQYF	TGCGCCAGCAGCCAAGCGGGGGGGCGCGAGCAGTACTTC
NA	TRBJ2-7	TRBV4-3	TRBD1	CASSQEGDSAQLYEQYF	TGCGCCAGCAGCCAAGAGGGGGACAGCGCGCAACTCTACGAGCAGTACTTC
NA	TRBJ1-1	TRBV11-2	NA	CASKQTGAVYTEAFF	TGTGCCAGCAAGCAGACAGGTGCGGTTTACACTGAAGCTTTCTTT